This T cell receptor (beta chain) was obtained from a study of blood T cell repertoires in COVID-19. The CDR3 is 16 residues long. Unmatched junction bases numbered 2, after V lost 2 bases and J lost 6 bases. CDR1 MNHEY and CDR2 SVGEGT come from the germline V gene. Cohort 3 recovered donors had two negative PCRs, clearance, or symptom resolution. This table comes from immunoSEQ multiplex PCR, and its TCRdb copy is limited to in-frame clones, with some not included. The repertoire has 360,000 or so clones, around 92% of them found once; the top ten carry about 1.7%. The chain combines TRBV6-2 or TRBV6-3 with TRBJ2-1, with TRBD2 matching 15 bases. This sequence originates from a woman in her thirties who had recovered from COVID-19. Specimen: PBMCs or T cells enriched from blood (not recorded which). The CDR3 region has the DNA TGTGCCAGCAGTTACGGACTAGCGGGGGGGCTCAATGAGCAGTTCTTC. This encodes CASSYGLAGGLNEQFF.